These 27 T cell receptor beta chains were sequenced from one sample in a study of beta chain features in type 1 diabetes. The authors reverse transcribed all of the isolated RNA, so sequencing captured expressed TCRB transcripts. Sequencing was performed with immunoSEQ multiplex PCR; in TCRdb, only in-frame clones are kept and a portion is missing. This table holds over 300,000 clones, 8% found once. Sequenced: central memory CD4+ T cells from blood. The receptors here all came from a woman aged 18 to 35 in good health.

This sequence joins TRBV5-1 and TRBJ2-5, with D perhaps TRBD1 or TRBD2 (5 bases each). The J call may be incorrect, as the DNA end agrees better with TRBJ2-7. The CDR3 loop spans 15 amino acids. Germline CDR1 SGHRS, CDR2 YFSETQ. The CDR3 spells CASSQSGTNSYEQYF. The CDR3 nucleotides are TGCGCCAGCAGTCAATCCGGGACCAATTCTTACGAGCAGTACTTC.

As concerns this clone: The same CDR3 can be traced to other DNA sequences in this sample. This chain connects TRBV2 to TRBJ1-5, with D uncertain. This CDR3 spans 12 amino acids. Germline CDR1 and CDR2: SNHLY and FYNNEI. With 4 bases removed from V and 7 bases from J, the gap between germline ends came to 8 bases. The CDR3 bases are TGTGCCAGCAGTGGGGGAAACCAGCCCCAGCATTTT. Amino acids: CASSGGNQPQHF.

A word on this clone: A much more abundant neighbour one base away suggests this may be a read error. The chain joins TRBV28 to TRBJ1-4, with unresolved D. The CDR3 runs to 10 residues. Per the germline V gene, CDR1 is MDHEN and CDR2 is SYDVKM. V was clipped by 7 bases and J by 5 bases, with 2 bases between them. The CDR3 DNA follows: TGTGCCAGCAAAAATGAAAAACTGTTTTTT. Translating gives CASKNEKLFF.

This clone was seen a handful of times. The chain couples TRBV7-2 to TRBJ2-2; unclear D gene. V was clipped by 4 bases and J by 5 bases, with 8 bases between them. CDR1 is SGHTA and CDR2 is FQGNSA in the germline V gene. The CDR3 sequence is 13 residues long. CDR3 bases: TGTGCCAGCAGCTCCAGGATTACCGGGGAGCTGTTTTTT. This translates into CASSSRITGELFF.

This clone has more than one count but fewer than ten. At the DNA level, this CDR3 is encoded by other sequences in the same sample as well. CDR3 nucleotides: TGCAGCGTTGGGACAGGCAGCACAGATACGCAGTATTTT. This gives the protein CSVGTGSTDTQYF. V and J are TRBV29-1 and TRBJ2-3; TRBD1 matches 7 bases. The CDR3 spans 13 residues. J lost 0 bases, V lost 4 bases, and 1 base had no gene match. Germline V lookup: CDR1 SQVTM, CDR2 ANQGSEA.

The chain carries TRBV28 and TRBJ2-1, with D possibly TRBD2 on 6 matching bases. The length of the CDR3 is 15 residues. From germline, CDR1 is MDHEN and CDR2 SYDVKM. Deletions cut 10 bases from V and 8 bases from J, with 24 bases between. This chain's CDR3 is CATHSSGRWGHEQFF. The CDR3 DNA reads as TGTGCCACCCACAGTAGCGGCCGATGGGGCCATGAGCAGTTCTTC.

V is TRBV7-9 and J is TRBJ2-1, with D perhaps TRBD1 (9 bases). The CDR3 totals 18 residues. V lost 4 bases and J 4 bases, leaving 23 bases between the germline ends. Germline V CDR1 and CDR2: SEHNR, FQNEAQ (reference sequence). DNA of the CDR3: TGTGCCAGCAGCTCCCGAGCGGGGGCCGGGACAGGGTACAATGAGCAGTTCTTC. Translated, it gives CASSSRAGAGTGYNEQFF.

This clone was seen at least ten times. This rearrangement joins TRBV23-1 to TRBJ2-5; 7 bases fit TRBD1. TRBV23-1 is an ORF for which the function is uncertain. V trimming: 7 bases; J trimming: 5 bases; junction bases outside the gene matches: 19. The CDR3 length is 17 residues. The CDR3 spells CASTTIIGQPRGETQYF. As DNA, the CDR3 is TGCGCCAGCACCACCATTATTGGGCAGCCCAGGGGGGAGACCCAGTACTTC.

J is TRBJ2-6 and V is TRBV6-6; the match to TRBD1 covers 9 bases. Trimming cost V 6 bases and J 2 bases; bases outside gene matches: 2. CDR1 and CDR2 from the germline V gene are MNHNY and SVGAGI (reference sequence). This CDR3 has 15 amino acids. Here the CDR3 DNA reads TGTGCCAGCAGATGGACAGGGGCTGGGGCCAACGTCCTGACTTTC. Translated: CASRWTGAGANVLTF.

The chain links TRBV25-1 to TRBJ2-1, with 13 bases that match TRBD2. V lost 8 bases, J lost 9 bases, and 16 bases stayed unmatched. This CDR3 region has 17 residues. The V gene's germline CDR1 is MGHDK and CDR2 SYGVNS. In DNA form, the CDR3 reads TGTGCCAGCTCTAGCCGGACTAGCGGGAGAGTTGTAGGTGAGCAGTTCTTC. Translating gives CASSSRTSGRVVGEQFF.

This clone came up a few times. The chain has TRBV9 and TRBJ2-1; D not certain. The CDR3 is made up of 15 amino acids. CDR1 and CDR2 from the germline V gene are SGDLS and YYNGEE. The germline V and J ends were trimmed by 2 bases and 0 bases, with 9 bases remaining between them. In nucleotides, the CDR3 is TGTGCCAGCAGCGTTCAACTCGCCTCCTACAATGAGCAGTTCTTC. Encoded protein: CASSVQLASYNEQFF.

This clone was observed a few times. This chain links TRBV5-4 with TRBJ1-4; D gene ambiguous. Germline values: CDR1 SGHNT, CDR2 YYREEE (reference sequence). The CDR3 contains 16 residues. V shed 4 bases and J shed 5 bases, with 18 bases lying between them. CDR3 sequence: CASSQDIGGRNEKLFF. CDR3 DNA sequence: TGTGCCAGCAGCCAGGATATAGGCGGGAGGAATGAAAAACTGTTTTTT.

This clone was seen a few times. This chain connects TRBV7-2 to TRBJ1-3, with D possibly being TRBD1 (6 bases). Trimming stripped 5 bases from V and 2 bases from J, with 10 bases between. Looked up from germline, CDR1 is SGHTA and CDR2 is FQGNSA. The CDR3 extends over 14 amino acids. The CDR3 spells CASSLGATGNTIYF. CDR3 DNA sequence: TGTGCCAGCAGCCTGGGGGCGACTGGAAACACCATATATTTT.

The sample holds a few counts of this clone. This chain links TRBV7-9 with TRBJ2-5; no firm D call. V lost 1 base and J lost 1, with 7 bases in between. The CDR3 is 14 residues long. Germline V lookup: CDR1 SEHNR, CDR2 FQNEAQ (reference sequence). CDR3 protein: CASSLEWTQETQYF. The CDR3 DNA follows: TGTGCCAGCAGCTTAGAATGGACCCAAGAGACCCAGTACTTC.

This clone was counted a few times. The genes are TRBV29-1 and TRBJ2-5; D unclear. V dropped 5 bases and J dropped 5 bases, with 15 bases sitting between them. The germline V gene has CDR1 SQVTM and CDR2 ANQGSEA. The CDR3 contains 13 residues. Here the CDR3 reads CSVRVPGWETQYF. DNA for the CDR3: TGCAGCGTTCGAGTCCCGGGTTGGGAGACCCAGTACTTC. The whole variable domain, remainder taken from reference TRBV29-1 and TRBJ2-5, is SAVISQKPSRDICQRGTSLTIQCQVDSQVTMMFWYRQQPGQSLTLIATANQGSEATYESGFVIDKFPISRPNLTFSTLTVSNMSPEDSSIYLCSVRVPGWETQYFGPGTRLLVL.

This clone was seen a few times. CDR3 bases: TGTGCCAGCAGTTACGGACAGGGAAACACCATATATTTT. Translated, it gives CASSYGQGNTIYF. The rearrangement links TRBV6-6 to TRBJ1-3; D perhaps matches TRBD1 (6 bases). Between the trimmed V and J ends, which lost 2 bases and 4 bases, there was a span of 6 bases. The germline V gene encodes CDR1 MNHNY and CDR2 SVGAGI (reference sequence). The CDR3 covers 13 residues.

This rearrangement joins TRBV5-1 to TRBJ2-6; 7 positions match TRBD1. J lost 2 bases, V lost 7 bases, and 3 bases had no gene match. The CDR3 is 14 residues long. Germline V gene data show CDR1 as SGHRS and CDR2 as YFSETQ. In nucleotides, the CDR3 is TGCGCCAGCCACGACAGGGCTGGGGCCAACGTCCTGACTTTC. As protein: CASHDRAGANVLTF.

Ten or more counts support this clone. The chain recombines TRBV11-2 with TRBJ2-3, with TRBD2 identical over 9 bases. Germline CDR1 and CDR2: SGHAT and FQNNGV. The V segment lost 0 bases and the J segment 5 bases; nucleotides outside the gene matches: 3. The CDR3 loop spans 15 amino acids. CDR3 coding DNA: TGTGCCAGCAGCTTAGAACCTAGCGGGGTAGATACGCAGTATTTT. It is translated as CASSLEPSGVDTQYF.

This clone was seen only a few times. The rearrangement uses TRBV10-3 and TRBJ2-7, with 9 positions matching TRBD1. Germline V CDR1 and CDR2: ENHRY, SYGVKD. The CDR3 runs 15 residues. Trimming cost V 4 bases and J 2 bases; bases outside gene matches: 6. The CDR3 DNA is TGTGCCATCAGTGCCGCGGGGGACAGGGCCTACGAGCAGTACTTC. Amino acids: CAISAAGDRAYEQYF.

This clone was seen more than once but under ten times. V usage is TRBV4-2 and J usage is TRBJ2-1; 12 bases are a match to TRBD2. Per germline, CDR1 LGHNA and CDR2 YNFKEQ. This CDR3 spans 18 amino acids. After removal of 2 bases from V and 8 bases from J, the junction contained 13 bases not matched to a gene. CDR3 bases: TGTGCCAGCAGCCAATTTTCGGCTAGCGGGAGGGCCATTGATGAGCAGTTCTTC. It translates to CASSQFSASGRAIDEQFF.

The chain is built from TRBV5-4 and TRBJ2-1; D not resolved. CDR1 SGHNT and CDR2 YYREEE come from the germline V gene (reference sequence). V lost 4 bases and J lost 4, with 9 bases in between. This CDR3 region has 13 residues. The chain's CDR3 is CASSPQSYNEQFF. The CDR3, as DNA: TGTGCCAGCAGCCCGCAATCGTACAATGAGCAGTTCTTC. The full variable domain, completed using reference TRBV5-4 and TRBJ2-1, is ETGVTQSPTHLIKTRGQQVTLRCSSQSGHNTVSWYQQALGQGPQFIFQYYREEENGRGNFPPRFSGLQFPNYSSELNVNALELDDSALYLCASSPQSYNEQFFGPGTRLTVL.

The V gene is TRBV2, the J gene TRBJ2-2; D remains ambiguous. Trimming cost V 7 bases and J 2 bases, with 11 bases left between them. CDR3 length: 14 amino acids. Germline CDR1 reads SNHLY; CDR2 reads FYNNEI. The chain's CDR3 is CASIGAGNTGELFF. In DNA, the CDR3 is TGTGCCAGCATTGGAGCTGGTAACACCGGGGAGCTGTTTTTT. Filled out from reference TRBV2 and TRBJ2-2, the complete variable domain reads EPEVTQTPSHQVTQMGQEVILRCVPISNHLYFYWYRQILGQKVEFLVSFYNNEISEKSEIFDDQFSVERPDGSNFTLKIRSTKLEDSAMYFCASIGAGNTGELFFGEGSRLTVL.

This chain connects TRBV7-2 to TRBJ2-2, with 8 bases fitting TRBD2. The CDR3 has 14 residues. The trim removed 4 bases at V and 6 bases at J, leaving 4 bases unmatched. Germline loops: CDR1 SGHTA, CDR2 FQGNSA. CDR3 sequence: CASSYSGTAGELFF. The CDR3 DNA is TGTGCCAGCAGCTATAGCGGGACTGCCGGGGAGCTGTTTTTT.

The V gene is TRBV19, the J gene TRBJ2-5, with D possibly being TRBD1 (6 bases). Trimming removed 9 bases at V and 11 bases at J, with 10 bases between. The V gene's germline CDR1 is LNHDA and CDR2 SQIVND (reference sequence). This CDR3 comprises 9 residues. CDR3 sequence: CARAGVQYF. CDR3 DNA sequence: TGTGCCAGAGCAGGGGTGCAGTACTTC.

This clone showed up many times. V gene TRBV15 combines with J gene TRBJ1-5, with D possibly matching TRBD1 (5 bases). The CDR3 loop spans 16 amino acids. The germline V gene has CDR1 LNHNV and CDR2 YYDKDF (reference sequence). V lost 4 bases and J 1 base, leaving 14 bases between the germline ends. As DNA, the CDR3 is TGTGCCACCAGCACCCGCAGGGCCTGGAGCAATCAGCCCCAGCATTTT. Amino acids: CATSTRRAWSNQPQHF.

This clone has a handful of counts. The gene calls are TRBV7-9 and TRBJ2-5; 7 bases are a match to TRBD2. This CDR3 has 15 amino acids. V lost 7 bases to trimming and J lost 1 base; unmatched junction nucleotides: 9. Germline V gene lookup returns CDR1 SEHNR and CDR2 FQNEAQ (reference sequence). The CDR3 sequence is CASTRGGALQETQYF. The CDR3 DNA follows: TGTGCCAGCACAAGGGGAGGGGCGCTCCAAGAGACCCAGTACTTC.

There are a few counts of this clone. This sequence joins TRBV29-1 and TRBJ2-1; 12 bases are a match to TRBD2. Germline values: CDR1 SQVTM, CDR2 ANQGSEA. The CDR3 covers 16 residues. Trimming removed 6 bases from V and 7 bases from J; junction bases left unmatched: 13. CDR3 protein: CSVAATLAGGRNEQFF. As DNA, the CDR3 is TGCAGCGTCGCAGCGACCCTAGCGGGAGGGCGGAATGAGCAGTTCTTC.